This TCR beta chain was identified during a study of T-cell reconstitution after alpha-beta-depleted transplantation in children (dated by TCRdb to about 2016). For context, the study as a whole: Using TCR repertoire profiling, the study quantitatively followed how T-cell immune reconstitution unfolded in children after TCRalphabeta/CD19-depleted allogeneic hematopoietic cell transplantation.

This clonotype was observed a handful of times. Its antigen is still unknown. One base away there is no much larger clone; base qualities are not given. Libraries were made using PCR. The instrument given in TCRdb is Illumina HiSeq 2500. TCR library preparation used molecular barcoding, with unique molecular identifiers applied to normalize quantification of the TCRbeta repertoire. TCRdb applied fastp at Q25 and MiXCR to the public reads, then kept only in-frame beta chains. Identical CDR3 proteins give one entry, which carries the most common genes and DNA. In all, the sample holds some 830,000 distinct CDR3 sequences, and 16% of those were seen once. The ten top clones hold approximately 5% of the sample. What the work shows at the level of the full study, not this receptor alone: Hyperexpanded clone frequencies declined over subsequent months; after one year, T-cell counts and TCRbeta diversity were mostly attributed to newly produced T cells. The high TCRbeta diversity at day 60 in some patients was ascribed to recipient T cells and intrathymic progenitors that had survived conditioning. Apparently early alphabetaT-cell count recovery about two months after transplant reportedly relied on only several hundred rapidly expanded clones derived from non-depleted graft cells.

Per the publication, the treatment or condition label means: allogeneic hematopoietic cell transplantation with graft depleted of TCRalphabeta T cells and CD19 B cells. The children who served as transplant recipients had been given grafts of TCRalphabeta/CD19-depleted allogeneic hematopoietic cells. Including the terminal cysteine and phenylalanine, the CDR3 comprises 14 residues. Only CDR3 DNA remains: 42 bases, in frame from the first base. The junction carries 11 bases between V and J, which are trimmed by 6 bases and 2 bases respectively. The sequencing used PBMCs, mostly from graft donor cells, collected 360 days after TCRalphabeta/CD19-depleted stem cell transplant. The source of this sequence is a male patient under 18 who had a stem cell transplant for acute lymphoblastic leukemia, so the T cells may come from the graft donor. This sequence uses TRBV12-3 or TRBV12-4 and TRBJ1-5, and TRBD1 may be the D gene, going by 5 matching bases. The DNA sequence is given as TGTGCCAGCAGCAACAGGCGCCGCAATCAGCCCCAGCATTTT. Translated, it gives CASSNRRRNQPQHF.